The clone carrying this T cell receptor beta chain has ten or more counts. No antigen is known for it. The entry originates in a study of CD8 T cells in ankylosing spondylitis. Study results and caveats: Disease-linked clones displayed a CD8+ phenotype and appeared relatively rarely in peripheral blood.

For TCR beta, libraries came from quantitative 5'-RACE with molecular barcodes. Using its own MiXCR run on the 5' RACE reads, TCRdb lists one record per CDR3 protein. The table shows 85,000 to 100,000 distinct CDR3 sequences, with roughly 8.8% occurring only once. This CDR3 spans 13 amino acids. V was clipped by 7 bases and J by 4 bases; unmatched bases: 3. Germline V CDR1 and CDR2: SGHKS, YYEKEE (reference sequence). This clonotype originated in a male donor with ankylosing spondylitis or in good health (not recorded which). Sequencing used blood, either unsorted or a sorted T cell fraction (not recorded which). V gene TRBV5-5 combines with J gene TRBJ2-2, with 8 bases matching TRBD1. The CDR3 sequence: CASGQGPTGELFF. Here the CDR3 DNA reads TGTGCCAGCGGACAGGGACCCACCGGGGAGCTGTTTTTT.